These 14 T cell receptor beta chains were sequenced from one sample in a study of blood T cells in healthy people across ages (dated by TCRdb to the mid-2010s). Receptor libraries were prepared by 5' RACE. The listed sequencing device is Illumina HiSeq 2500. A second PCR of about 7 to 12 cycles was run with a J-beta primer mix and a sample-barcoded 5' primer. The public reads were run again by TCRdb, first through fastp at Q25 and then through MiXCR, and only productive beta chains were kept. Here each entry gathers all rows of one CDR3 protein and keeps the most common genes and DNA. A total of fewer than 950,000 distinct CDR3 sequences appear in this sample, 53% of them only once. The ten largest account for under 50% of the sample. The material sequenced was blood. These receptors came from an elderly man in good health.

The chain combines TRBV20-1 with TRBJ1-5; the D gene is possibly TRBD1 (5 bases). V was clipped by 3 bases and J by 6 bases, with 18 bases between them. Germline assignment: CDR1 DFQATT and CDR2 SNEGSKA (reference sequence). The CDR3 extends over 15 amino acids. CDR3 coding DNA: TGCAGTGCTAGTTCGATAAACTGGGGGTCTCAGCCCCAGCATTTT. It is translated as CSASSINWGSQPQHF.

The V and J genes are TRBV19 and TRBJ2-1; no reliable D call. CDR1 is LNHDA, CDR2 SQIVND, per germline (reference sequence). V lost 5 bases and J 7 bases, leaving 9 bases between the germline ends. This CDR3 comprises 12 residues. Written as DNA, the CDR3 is TGTGCCAGTAGTTCAATTATGAATGAGCAGTTCTTC. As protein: CASSSIMNEQFF.

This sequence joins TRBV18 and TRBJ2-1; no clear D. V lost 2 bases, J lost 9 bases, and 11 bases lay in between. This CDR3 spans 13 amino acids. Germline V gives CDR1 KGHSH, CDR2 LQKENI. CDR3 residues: CASSPTRDGEQFF. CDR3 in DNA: TGTGCCAGCTCACCAACTCGTGACGGTGAGCAGTTCTTC.

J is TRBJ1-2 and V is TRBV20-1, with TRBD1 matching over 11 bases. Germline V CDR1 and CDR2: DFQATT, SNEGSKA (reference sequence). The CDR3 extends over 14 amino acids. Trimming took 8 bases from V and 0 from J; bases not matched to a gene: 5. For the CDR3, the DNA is TGCAGTACGGGACAGGGGGAACCTAACTATGGCTACACCTTC. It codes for CSTGQGEPNYGYTF.

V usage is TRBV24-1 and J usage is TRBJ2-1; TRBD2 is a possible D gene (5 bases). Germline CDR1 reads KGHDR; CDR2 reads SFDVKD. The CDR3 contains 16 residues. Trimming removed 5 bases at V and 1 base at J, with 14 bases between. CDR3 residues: CATSGMASRSYNEQFF. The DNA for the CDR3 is TGTGCCACCAGTGGTATGGCTAGCCGGTCCTACAATGAGCAGTTCTTC.

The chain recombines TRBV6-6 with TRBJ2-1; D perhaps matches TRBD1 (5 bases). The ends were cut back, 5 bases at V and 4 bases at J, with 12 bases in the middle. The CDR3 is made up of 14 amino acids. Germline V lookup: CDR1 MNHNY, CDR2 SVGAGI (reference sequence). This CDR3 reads CASSPRDRYNEQFF. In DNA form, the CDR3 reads TGTGCCAGCAGTCCCAGGGATCGGTACAATGAGCAGTTCTTC.

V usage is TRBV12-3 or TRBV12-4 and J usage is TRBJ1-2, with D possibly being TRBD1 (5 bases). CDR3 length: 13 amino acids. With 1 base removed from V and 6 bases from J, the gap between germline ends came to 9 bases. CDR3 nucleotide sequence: TGTGCCAGCAGTTTAGGTATAGGGGATGGCTACACCTTC. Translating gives CASSLGIGDGYTF.

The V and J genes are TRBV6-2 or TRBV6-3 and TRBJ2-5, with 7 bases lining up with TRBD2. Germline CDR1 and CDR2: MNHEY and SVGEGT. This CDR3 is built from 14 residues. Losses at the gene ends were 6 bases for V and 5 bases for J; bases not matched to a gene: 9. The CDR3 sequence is CASSRRLAEETQYF. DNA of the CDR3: TGTGCCAGCAGCCGCCGACTAGCAGAGGAGACCCAGTACTTC.

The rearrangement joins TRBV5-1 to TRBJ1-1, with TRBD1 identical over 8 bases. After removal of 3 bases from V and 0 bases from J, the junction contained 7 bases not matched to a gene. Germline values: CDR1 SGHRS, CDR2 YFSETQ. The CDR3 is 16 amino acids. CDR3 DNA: TGCGCCAGCAGCTCACAGGGGGGGCTAATGAACACTGAAGCTTTCTTT. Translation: CASSSQGGLMNTEAFF.

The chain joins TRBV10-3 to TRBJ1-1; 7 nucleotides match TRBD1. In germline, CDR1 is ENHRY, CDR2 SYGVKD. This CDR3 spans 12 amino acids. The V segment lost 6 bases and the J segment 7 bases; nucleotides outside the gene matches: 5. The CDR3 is CAIRNQGVEAFF. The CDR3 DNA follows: TGTGCCATCAGGAATCAGGGGGTTGAAGCTTTCTTT.

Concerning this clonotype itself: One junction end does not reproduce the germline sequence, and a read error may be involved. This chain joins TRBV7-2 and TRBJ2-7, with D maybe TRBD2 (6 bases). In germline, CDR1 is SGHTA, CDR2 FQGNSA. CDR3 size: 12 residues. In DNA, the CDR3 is TGTGCCGGCAGCCATAGCGGCTACGAGCAGTACTTC. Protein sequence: CAGSHSGYEQYF.

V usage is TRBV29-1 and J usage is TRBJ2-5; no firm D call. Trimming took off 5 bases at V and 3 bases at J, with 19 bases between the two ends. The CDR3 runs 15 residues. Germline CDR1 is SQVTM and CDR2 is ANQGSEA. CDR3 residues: CSVKAHTGREETQYF. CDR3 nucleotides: TGCAGCGTTAAGGCCCACACGGGTCGGGAAGAGACCCAGTACTTC.

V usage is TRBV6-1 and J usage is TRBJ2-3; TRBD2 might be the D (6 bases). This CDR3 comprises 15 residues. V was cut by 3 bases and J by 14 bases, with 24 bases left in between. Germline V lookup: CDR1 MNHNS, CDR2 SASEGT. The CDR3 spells CASSDAGGIHRYAYF. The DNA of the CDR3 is TGTGCCAGCAGTGACGCGGGCGGGATACACAGATACGCGTATTTT.

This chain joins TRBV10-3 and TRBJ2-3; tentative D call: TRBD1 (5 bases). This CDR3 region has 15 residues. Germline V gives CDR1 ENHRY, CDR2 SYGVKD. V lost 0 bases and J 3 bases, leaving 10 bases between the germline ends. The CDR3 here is CAISESARETDTQYF. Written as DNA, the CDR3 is TGTGCCATCAGTGAGTCCGCCAGGGAAACAGATACGCAGTATTTT.